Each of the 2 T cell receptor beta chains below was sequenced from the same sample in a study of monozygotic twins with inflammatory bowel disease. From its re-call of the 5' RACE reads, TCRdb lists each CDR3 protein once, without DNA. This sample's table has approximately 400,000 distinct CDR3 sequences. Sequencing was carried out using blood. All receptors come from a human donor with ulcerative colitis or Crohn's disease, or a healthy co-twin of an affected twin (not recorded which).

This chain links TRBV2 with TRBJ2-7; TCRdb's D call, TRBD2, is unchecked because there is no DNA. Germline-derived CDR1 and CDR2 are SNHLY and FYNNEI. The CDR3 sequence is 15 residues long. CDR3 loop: CASSWTSGRADEQYF.

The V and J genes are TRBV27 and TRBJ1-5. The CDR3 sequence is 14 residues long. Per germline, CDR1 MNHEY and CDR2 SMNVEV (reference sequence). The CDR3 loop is CASSLANTVKPQHF.